This is a list of T cell receptor beta chains from one sample in a study of T-cell memory formation after mild COVID-19. TCRdb processed the 5' RACE reads anew with MiXCR; each CDR3 protein has one entry. Of 170,000 or so distinct CDR3 sequences in the sample, roughly a fifth were seen once. Sequencing was carried out using PBMCs or a T cell subset sorted from them (not recorded which). These receptors originate from an adult woman who had mild COVID-19 (a few samples of this study predate the infection). Cell type and time point are not known. CDR3s include the opening cysteine and the closing phenylalanine or tryptophan. The order of the fields is V gene, CDR3 length, D gene, J gene, clone size, CDR3 DNA, CDR3 protein. The D gene is left open where the match is weak. Clone size is shown for a subset of rows, as once, few, many or a class of expanded clone.

TRBV12-3/TRBV12-4	13	TRBD1	TRBJ1-2	NA	TGTGCCAGCACCGCCGACAGGGGAGATGGCTACACCTTC	CASTADRGDGYTF
TRBV7-9	17	NA	TRBJ1-2	NA	TGTGCCAGCAGCTCCCCCCTACCGGATCGGACCATTGATGGCTACACCTTC	CASSSPLPDRTIDGYTF
TRBV4-1	14	NA	TRBJ2-7	NA	TGCGCCAGCAGCCTATCGATCGGGTTCGACGAGCAGTACTTC	CASSLSIGFDEQYF
TRBV5-1	14	NA	TRBJ1-2	NA	TGCGCCAGCAGCTTGCACGGGACATTTGATGGCTACACCTTC	CASSLHGTFDGYTF
TRBV6-4	15	TRBD1	TRBJ2-7	NA	TGTGCCAGCACCAACGGGACAGGATACTCCTACGAGCAGTACTTC	CASTNGTGYSYEQYF
TRBV4-2	17	TRBD2	TRBJ2-1	NA	TGTGCCAGCAGCCAAGAATATCGGCTAGCGGGGGACAATGAGCAGTTCTTC	CASSQEYRLAGDNEQFF
TRBV12-3/TRBV12-4	14	NA	TRBJ1-2	NA	TGTGCCAGCAGTTTAACCGCAGCAGAGTATGGCTACACCTTC	CASSLTAAEYGYTF
TRBV9	15	NA	TRBJ1-4	NA	TGTGCCAGCAGCGTAGAAGGCCAACCTCGGGAAAAACTGTTTTTT	CASSVEGQPREKLFF
TRBV4-2	16	TRBD2	TRBJ2-7	few	TGTGCCAGCAGCCAAGACGGGACTAGCGGTTCCTACGAGCAGTACTTC	CASSQDGTSGSYEQYF
TRBV29-1	23	TRBD2	TRBJ2-5	NA	TGCAGCGTTGACGTCAGCTCTGGTAGGGTCGTGTCAGCCGGAGGACTAGCACAAGAGACCCAGTACTTC	CSVDVSSGRVVSAGGLAQETQYF
TRBV9	14	NA	TRBJ2-7	many	TGTGCCAGCAGCCCCCACAGGGAATCCTACGAGCAGTACTTC	CASSPHRESYEQYF
TRBV7-9	14	TRBD2	TRBJ2-7	few	TGTGCCAGCAGCTTAAGCGGGGCGTTGTACGAGCAGTACTTC	CASSLSGALYEQYF
TRBV27	17	TRBD1	TRBJ2-6	many	TGTGCCAGCAGTGGACAGGGGGGGGACTCTGGGGCCAACGTCCTGACTTTC	CASSGQGGDSGANVLTF
TRBV9	14	NA	TRBJ2-2	NA	TGTGCCAGCAGCGTAGCAGGTCGGACCGGGGAGCTGTTTTTT	CASSVAGRTGELFF